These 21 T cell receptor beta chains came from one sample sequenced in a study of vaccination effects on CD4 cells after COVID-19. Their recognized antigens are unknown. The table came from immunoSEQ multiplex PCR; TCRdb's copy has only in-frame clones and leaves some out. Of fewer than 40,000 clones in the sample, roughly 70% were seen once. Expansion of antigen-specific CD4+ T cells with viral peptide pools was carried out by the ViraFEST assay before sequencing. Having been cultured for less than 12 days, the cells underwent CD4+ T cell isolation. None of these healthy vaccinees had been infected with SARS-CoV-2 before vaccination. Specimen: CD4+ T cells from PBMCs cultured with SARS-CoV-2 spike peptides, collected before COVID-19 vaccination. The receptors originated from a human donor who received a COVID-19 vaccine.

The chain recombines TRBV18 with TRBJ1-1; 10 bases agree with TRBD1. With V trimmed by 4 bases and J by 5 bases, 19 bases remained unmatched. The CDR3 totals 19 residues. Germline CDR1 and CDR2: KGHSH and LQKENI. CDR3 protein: CASSLFSPGQGWRGTEAFF. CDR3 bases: TGTGCCAGCTCACTTTTCTCACCGGGACAGGGGTGGAGGGGTACTGAAGCTTTCTTT.

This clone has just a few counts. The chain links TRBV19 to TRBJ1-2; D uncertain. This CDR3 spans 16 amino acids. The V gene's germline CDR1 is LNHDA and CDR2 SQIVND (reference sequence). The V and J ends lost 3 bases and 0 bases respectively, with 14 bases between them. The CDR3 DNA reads TGTGCCAGTAGTATGGGATATCGGTTAGCTAACTATGGCTACACCTTC. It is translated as CASSMGYRLANYGYTF.

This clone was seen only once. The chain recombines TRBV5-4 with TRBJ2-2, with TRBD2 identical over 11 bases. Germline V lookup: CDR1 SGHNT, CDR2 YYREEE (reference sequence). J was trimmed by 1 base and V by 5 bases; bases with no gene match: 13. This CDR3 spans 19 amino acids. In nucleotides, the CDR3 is TGTGCCAGCAGTCAGCCTAGCTCAGGACTAGCGGGGAACACCGGGGAGCTGTTTTTT. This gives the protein CASSQPSSGLAGNTGELFF.

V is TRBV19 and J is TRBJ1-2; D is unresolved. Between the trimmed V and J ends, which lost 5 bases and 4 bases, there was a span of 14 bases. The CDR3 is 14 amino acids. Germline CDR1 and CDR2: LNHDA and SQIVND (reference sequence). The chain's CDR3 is CASSDISAVYGYTF. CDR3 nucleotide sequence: TGTGCCAGTAGTGACATTTCTGCTGTCTATGGCTACACCTTC.

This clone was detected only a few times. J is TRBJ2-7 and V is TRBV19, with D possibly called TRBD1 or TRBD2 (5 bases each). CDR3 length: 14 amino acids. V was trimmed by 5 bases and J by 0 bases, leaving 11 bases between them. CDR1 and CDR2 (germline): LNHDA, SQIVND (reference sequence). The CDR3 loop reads CASSVGDHSYEQYF. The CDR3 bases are TGTGCCAGTAGTGTCGGGGACCACTCCTACGAGCAGTACTTC.

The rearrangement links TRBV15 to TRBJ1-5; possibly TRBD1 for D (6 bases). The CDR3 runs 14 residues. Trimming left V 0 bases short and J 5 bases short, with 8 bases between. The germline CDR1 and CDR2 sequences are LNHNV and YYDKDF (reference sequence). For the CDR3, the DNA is TGTGCCACCAGCAGAGATAAGGGGGATCAGCCCCAGCATTTT. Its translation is CATSRDKGDQPQHF.

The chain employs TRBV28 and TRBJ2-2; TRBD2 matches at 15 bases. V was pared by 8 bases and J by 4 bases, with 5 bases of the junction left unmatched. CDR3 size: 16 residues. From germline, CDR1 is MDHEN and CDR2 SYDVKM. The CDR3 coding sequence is TGTGCCAGCGGGGGACTAGCGGGAGGCGGCACCGGGGAGCTGTTTTTT. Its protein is CASGGLAGGGTGELFF.

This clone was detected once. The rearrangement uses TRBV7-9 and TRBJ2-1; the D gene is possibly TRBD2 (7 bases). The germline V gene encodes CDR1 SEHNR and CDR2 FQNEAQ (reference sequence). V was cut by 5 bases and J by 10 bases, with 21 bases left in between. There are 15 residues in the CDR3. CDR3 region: CASSRGGGGLGEQFF. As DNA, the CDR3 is TGTGCCAGCAGCCGCGGGGGCGGGGGCCTGGGGGAGCAGTTCTTC.

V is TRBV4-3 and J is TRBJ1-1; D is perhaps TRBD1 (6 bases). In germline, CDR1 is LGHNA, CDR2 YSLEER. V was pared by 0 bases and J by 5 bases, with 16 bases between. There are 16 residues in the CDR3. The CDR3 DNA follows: TGCGCCAGCAGCCAAGATGGAACAGGGAGAAGGACTGAAGCTTTCTTT. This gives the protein CASSQDGTGRRTEAFF.

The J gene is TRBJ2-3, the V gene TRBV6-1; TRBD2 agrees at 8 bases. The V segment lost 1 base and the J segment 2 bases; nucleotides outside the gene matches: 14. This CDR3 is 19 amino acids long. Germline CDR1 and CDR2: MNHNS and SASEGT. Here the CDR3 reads CASSEDPLGLASHTDTQYF. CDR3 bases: TGTGCCAGCAGTGAAGACCCTTTAGGACTAGCCTCTCACACAGATACGCAGTATTTT.

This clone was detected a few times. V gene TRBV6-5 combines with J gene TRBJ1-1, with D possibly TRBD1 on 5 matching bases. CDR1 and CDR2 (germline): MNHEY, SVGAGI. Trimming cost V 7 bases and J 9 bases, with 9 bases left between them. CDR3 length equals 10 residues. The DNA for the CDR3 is TGTGCCAGCATAAGGGGTAAAGCTTTCTTT. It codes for CASIRGKAFF.

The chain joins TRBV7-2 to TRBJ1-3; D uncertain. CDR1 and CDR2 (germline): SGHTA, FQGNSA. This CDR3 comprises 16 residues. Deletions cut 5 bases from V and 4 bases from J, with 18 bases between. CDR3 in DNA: TGTGCCAGCAGCCCCGGAGGTGGAGGTCTAGGAAACACCATATATTTT. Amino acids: CASSPGGGGLGNTIYF.

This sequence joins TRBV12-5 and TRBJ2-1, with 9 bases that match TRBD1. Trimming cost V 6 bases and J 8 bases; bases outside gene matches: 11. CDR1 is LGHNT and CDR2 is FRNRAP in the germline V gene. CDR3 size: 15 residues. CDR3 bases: TGTGCTAGTGGGACGGGACAGGGTAGAATGGATGAGCAGTTCTTC. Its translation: CASGTGQGRMDEQFF.

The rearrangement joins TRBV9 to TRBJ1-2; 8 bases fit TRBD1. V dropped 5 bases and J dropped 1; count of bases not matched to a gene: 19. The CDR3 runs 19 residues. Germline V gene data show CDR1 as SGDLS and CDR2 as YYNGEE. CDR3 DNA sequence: TGTGCCAGCAGTGAAGGCCCAATGACAGGGGTTAAAAGTAACTATGGCTACACCTTC. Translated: CASSEGPMTGVKSNYGYTF. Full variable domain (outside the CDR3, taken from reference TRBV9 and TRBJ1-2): DSGVTQTPKHLITATGQRVTLRCSPRSGDLSVYWYQQSLDQGLQFLIQYYNGEERAKGNILERFSAQQFPDLHSELNLSSLELGDSALYFCASSEGPMTGVKSNYGYTFGSGTRLTVV.

The CDR3 nucleotides are TGTGCCAGCAGTACCGGGGACAGTATCTACGAGCAGTACTTC. It codes for CASSTGDSIYEQYF. The J gene is TRBJ2-7, the V gene TRBV6-2 or TRBV6-3, with 7 positions matching TRBD1. Trimming removed 5 bases from V and 3 bases from J; junction bases left unmatched: 7. CDR3 size: 14 residues. Germline V lookup: CDR1 MNHEY, CDR2 SVGEGT.

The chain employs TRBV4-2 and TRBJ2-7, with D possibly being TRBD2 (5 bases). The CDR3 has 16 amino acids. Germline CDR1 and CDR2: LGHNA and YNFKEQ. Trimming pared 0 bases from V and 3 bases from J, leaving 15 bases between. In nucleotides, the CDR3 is TGTGCCAGCAGCCAAGATCTTTCGGGGATCGGCTACGAGCAGTACTTC. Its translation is CASSQDLSGIGYEQYF.

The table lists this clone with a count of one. This CDR3 is CASSFTTGPNQPQHF. CDR3 nucleotide sequence: TGTGCCAGCAGTTTCACTACAGGTCCTAATCAGCCCCAGCATTTT. V usage is TRBV28 and J usage is TRBJ1-5; maybe TRBD1 (5 bases). The CDR3 is made up of 15 amino acids. V was shortened by 3 bases and J by 4 bases, with 13 bases between the two germline ends. The germline V gene has CDR1 MDHEN and CDR2 SYDVKM.

The CDR3 bases are TGTGCCAGCAGCCCACGCGGGGGTGGCGGGGAGCTGTTTTTT. Translation: CASSPRGGGGELFF. The rearrangement uses TRBV3-1 (or the pseudogene TRBV3-2) and TRBJ2-2; TRBD2 matches 7 bases. Germline CDR1 LGHDT, CDR2 YNNKEL (reference sequence). The V gene end was trimmed by 4 bases and the J gene end by 7 bases; junction bases not matched to a gene: 6. The CDR3 has 14 residues.

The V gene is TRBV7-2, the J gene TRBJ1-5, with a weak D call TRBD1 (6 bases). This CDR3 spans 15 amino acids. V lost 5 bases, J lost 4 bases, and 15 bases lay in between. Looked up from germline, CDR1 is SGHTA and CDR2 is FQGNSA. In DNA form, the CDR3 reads TGTGCCAGCAGCCCCATGGGGCAGGGGAATCAGCCCCAGCATTTT. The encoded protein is CASSPMGQGNQPQHF.

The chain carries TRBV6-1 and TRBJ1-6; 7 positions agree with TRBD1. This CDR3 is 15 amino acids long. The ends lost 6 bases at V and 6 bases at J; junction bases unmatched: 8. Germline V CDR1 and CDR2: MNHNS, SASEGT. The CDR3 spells CASSHRGRGNSPLHF. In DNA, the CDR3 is TGTGCCAGCAGCCACAGGGGAAGGGGTAATTCACCCCTCCACTTT.

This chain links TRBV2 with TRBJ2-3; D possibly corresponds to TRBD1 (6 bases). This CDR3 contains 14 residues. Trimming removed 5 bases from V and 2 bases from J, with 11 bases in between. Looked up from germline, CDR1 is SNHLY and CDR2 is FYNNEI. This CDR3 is CASSSWGLTDTQYF. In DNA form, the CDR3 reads TGTGCCAGCAGTAGCTGGGGGCTCACAGATACGCAGTATTTT.